These T cell receptor beta chains were read from a single sample in a study of T cell changes during pregnancy in multiple sclerosis. TCRdb's table, derived via immunoSEQ multiplex PCR, lists solely in-frame clones and lacks some. Found here are about 100,000 clones, approximately 92% of them singletons; the top ten hold around 1.2%. Sample: peripheral blood, taken in the second trimester of pregnancy. These receptors all stem from a female donor with multiple sclerosis, enrolled in a pregnancy study. Each CDR3 is given with its conserved first and last residue. Each record gives: CDR3 DNA, CDR3 protein, J gene, V gene, clone size, D gene. D genes are given only for firm matches. Size is omitted from some rows. Given values are once, few, many or a class for expanded clones.

TGTGCCAGCAGTTTATGGGGGGGGCGACACAATGAGCAGTTCTTC	CASSLWGGRHNEQFF	TRBJ2-1	TRBV27	-	-
TGTGCCAGCAGCTTAGGCAAGCGACTAGCGGTAACCTACGAGCAGTACTTC	CASSLGKRLAVTYEQYF	TRBJ2-7	TRBV13	once	TRBD2
TGTGCCAGTAGTATAGAGGAGCGGGAGGGCATTCAGTACTTC	CASSIEEREGIQYF	TRBJ2-4	TRBV19	-	TRBD2
TGTGCCAGCAGTTTCAACACCGGGACTAGCTCCTACAATGAGCAGTTCTTC	CASSFNTGTSSYNEQFF	TRBJ2-1	TRBV28	-	TRBD2
TGTGCCAGCAGGGGGACAACTCAATCTGAAGCTTTCTTT	CASRGTTQSEAFF	TRBJ1-1	TRBV28	-	-
TGTGCCAGCCACTTGGACAGGGCTGGAAACACCATATATTTT	CASHLDRAGNTIYF	TRBJ1-3	TRBV10-3	-	TRBD1
TGTGCCAGCAGCCAATCCGGGACTGATCCTAATGAAAAACTGTTTTTT	CASSQSGTDPNEKLFF	TRBJ1-4	TRBV14	-	-
TGTGCCAGCAGTGGGGGGGGGACCTACAATGAGCAGTTCTTC	CASSGGGTYNEQFF	TRBJ2-1	TRBV7-9	-	TRBD2
TGTGCCAGCAGCGCTAATACAGGACGGTTTCCTAATGAAAAACTGTTTTTT	CASSANTGRFPNEKLFF	TRBJ1-4	TRBV7-9	-	-
TGTGCCAGCAGCGGGACAGGCTATGGCTACACCTTC	CASSGTGYGYTF	TRBJ1-2	TRBV28	-	TRBD1
TGTGCCAGCTCACCAGACGGTTGGGGCGTTGGTGGGGCCAACGTCCTGACTTTC	CASSPDGWGVGGANVLTF	TRBJ2-6	TRBV18	-	-
TGTGCCAGCAGTTACGGGACTAGCGGATACGAGCAGTACTTC	CASSYGTSGYEQYF	TRBJ2-7	TRBV6-5	-	TRBD2
TGTGCCAGCAGCTTGGCCGCAGGGGGTGAAGCTTTCTTT	CASSLAAGGEAFF	TRBJ1-1	TRBV5-4	-	TRBD1
TGTGCCAGCACGGAGGGGGGGCGAGGGGCAGATACGCAGTATTTT	CASTEGGRGADTQYF	TRBJ2-3	TRBV6-6	-	-
TGTGCCAGCAGCTTATCTGGGACAGGGAACCTCTATGGCTACACCTTC	CASSLSGTGNLYGYTF	TRBJ1-2	TRBV7-2	-	TRBD1
TGTGCCAGTAGTCGGGGACAGGGGGCTGACTATGGCTACACCTTC	CASSRGQGADYGYTF	TRBJ1-2	TRBV19	-	TRBD1